The clone carrying this T cell receptor (beta chain) has ten or more counts. Its antigen remains unidentified. At one boundary the junction diverges from the germline segment, which might be a read error. The data derive from a study of T cells in Graves' hyperthyroidism and ophthalmopathy. Study-wide results and caveats: In simple terms, a model built on 13 V-J features told ophthalmopathy apart from stable hyperthyroidism. Most clonotypes expanded in thyroid above 0.001 were likewise present in blood. In validation, the model predicted ophthalmopathy. These predictions came a median roughly 7.1 months before onset.

Germline values: CDR1 SSHAT, CDR2 FNYEAQ (reference sequence). The CDR3 totals 14 residues. Researchers amplified the TCR beta CDR3 regions from RNA transcripts. A set of HTBI primers served as the primers for a first-round RT-PCR of the TCR CDR3. TCRdb ran MiXCR on the multiplex PCR reads and lists one entry per CDR3 protein. This repertoire shows about 540,000 distinct CDR3 sequences, 46% found once; its top ten account for about 7.8%. Researchers defined stable Graves' hyperthyroidism as no ophthalmopathy progression within 18 months. This sequence was found in a woman under 30 with Graves' hyperthyroidism. The genes are TRBV7-7 and TRBJ2-2; D unresolved. Sequences were obtained from peripheral blood or thyroid tissue (not recorded which). The DNA for the CDR3 is TGTGCTAGCAGCTTCGTTCCTGGGGCCGGGGAGCTGTTTTTT. Translation: CASSFVPGAGELFF.